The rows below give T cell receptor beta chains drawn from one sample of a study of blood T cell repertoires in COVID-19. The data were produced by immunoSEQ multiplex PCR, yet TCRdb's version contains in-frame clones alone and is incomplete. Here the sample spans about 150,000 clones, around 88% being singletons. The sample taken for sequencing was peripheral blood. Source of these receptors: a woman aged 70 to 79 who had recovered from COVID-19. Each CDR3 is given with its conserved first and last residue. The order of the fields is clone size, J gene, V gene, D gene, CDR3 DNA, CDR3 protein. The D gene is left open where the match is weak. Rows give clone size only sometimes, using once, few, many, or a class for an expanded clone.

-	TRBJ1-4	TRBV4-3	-	TGCGCCAGCAGCCAAGACGCAGGTTCGGGGAATGAAAAACTGTTTTTT	CASSQDAGSGNEKLFF
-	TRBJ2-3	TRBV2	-	TGTGCCAGCAGTGGGGCCCCAGATACGCAGTATTTT	CASSGAPDTQYF
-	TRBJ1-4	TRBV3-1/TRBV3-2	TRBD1	TGTGCCAGCAGCCAATGGGACAGGGCTTCCGACGGTGAAAAACTGTTTTTT	CASSQWDRASDGEKLFF
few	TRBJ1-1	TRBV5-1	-	TGCGCCAGCAGCTTGACTCCTCACTCGAACACTGAAGCTTTCTTT	CASSLTPHSNTEAFF
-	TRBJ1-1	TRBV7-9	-	TGTGCCAGCAACTTCCAGGCTAACACTGAAGCTTTCTTT	CASNFQANTEAFF
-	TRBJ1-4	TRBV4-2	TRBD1	TGTGCCAGCAGCAGAGGGACAGGGGCTTCTAATGAAAAACTGTTTTTT	CASSRGTGASNEKLFF
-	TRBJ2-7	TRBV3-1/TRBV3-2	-	TGTGCCAGCAGCCAATCAGGGGACTCCTACGAGCAGTACTTC	CASSQSGDSYEQYF
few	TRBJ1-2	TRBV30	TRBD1	TGTGCCTGGAGTCGGACAGGGGGCGCGGGCGGCTACACCTTC	CAWSRTGGAGGYTF
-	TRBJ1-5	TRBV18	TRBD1	TGTGCCAGCTCACCCGGACAGGGGTATCAGCCCCAGCATTTT	CASSPGQGYQPQHF
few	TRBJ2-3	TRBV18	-	TGTGCCAGCTCACCATGGGGGGCAGATACGCAGTATTTT	CASSPWGADTQYF
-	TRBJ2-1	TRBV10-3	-	TGTGCCATCAGCCCCCAAGCGGGCTCCTACAATGAGCAGTTCTTC	CAISPQAGSYNEQFF
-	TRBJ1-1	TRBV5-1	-	TGCGCCAGCAGCACCCGGGGGGGGAACACTGAAGCTTTCTTT	CASSTRGGNTEAFF
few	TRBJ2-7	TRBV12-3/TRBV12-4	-	TGTGCCAGCAGTCCTCTGGCCTCCTACGAGCAGTACTTC	CASSPLASYEQYF
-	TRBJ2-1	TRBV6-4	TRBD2	TGTGCCAGCAGGCGGACTAGCGGGAGTTATGAGCAGTTCTTC	CASRRTSGSYEQFF
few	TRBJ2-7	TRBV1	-	TGCACCAGCAGCCCAGGCCTATCCTACGAGCAGTACTTC	CTSSPGLSYEQYF
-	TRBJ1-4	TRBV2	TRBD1	TGTGCCAGCAGCCGGGACAGGGAGGGTGAAAAACTGTTTTTT	CASSRDREGEKLFF
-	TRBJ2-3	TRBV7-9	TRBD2	TGTGCCAGCAGCCCGAAGCTGGCGGGAGAGCACCTAAACACAGATACGCAGTATTTT	CASSPKLAGEHLNTDTQYF
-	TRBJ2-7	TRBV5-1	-	TGCGCCAGCAGCTCGCAGGGGTCCTACGAGCAGTACTTC	CASSSQGSYEQYF
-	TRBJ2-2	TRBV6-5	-	TGTGCCAGCAGCCGACCCCCAGGGGGGGAGCTGTTTTTT	CASSRPPGGELFF
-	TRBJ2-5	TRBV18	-	TGTGCCAGCTCACCACCTTCGGGGGAGACCCAGTACTTC	CASSPPSGETQYF
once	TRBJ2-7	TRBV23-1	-	TGCGCCAGCAGTCAATCCGCCATTCAAGGCCGCGGTAGAGGGTACGAGCAGTACTTC	CASSQSAIQGRGRGYEQYF
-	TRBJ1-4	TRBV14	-	TGTGCCAGCAGCCCCGCAGCAACTAATGAAAAACTGTTTTTT	CASSPAATNEKLFF
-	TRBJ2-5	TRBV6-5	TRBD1	TGTGCCAGCAGGCCGACAGGGGGGGAGACCCAGTACTTC	CASRPTGGETQYF
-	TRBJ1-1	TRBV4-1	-	TGCGCCAGCAGCCAGGGAGCCCCCACTGAAGCTTTCTTT	CASSQGAPTEAFF
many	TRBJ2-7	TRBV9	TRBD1	TGTGCCAGCAGCGGGACAGGGGCCTCCTACGAGCAGTACTTC	CASSGTGASYEQYF
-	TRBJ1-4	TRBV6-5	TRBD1	TGTGCCAGCAGCCTCGGGACAGGGGCCGAAAAACTGTTTTTT	CASSLGTGAEKLFF
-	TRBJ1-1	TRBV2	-	TGTGCCAGCAGGTATGCGGGCTGGACTGAAGCTTTCTTT	CASRYAGWTEAFF
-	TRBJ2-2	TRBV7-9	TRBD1	TGTGCCAGCAGCCCCCGGACAGGGAAGGACGGGGAGCTGTTTTTT	CASSPRTGKDGELFF
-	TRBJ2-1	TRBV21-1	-	TGTGCCAGCAGCCCCCCATCCCCCTACTGGAGCTCCTACAATGAGCAGTTCTTC	CASSPPSPYWSSYNEQFF
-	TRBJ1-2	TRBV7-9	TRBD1	TGTGCCAGCAGCTCGGGACAGATATATGGCTACACCTTC	CASSSGQIYGYTF
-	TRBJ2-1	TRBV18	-	TGTGCCAGCTCACCACCGGAGACTAGGAATGAGCAGTTCTTC	CASSPPETRNEQFF
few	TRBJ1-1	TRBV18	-	TGTGCCAGCTCACCACGGTCCGCGTCGAACACTGAAGCTTTCTTT	CASSPRSASNTEAFF
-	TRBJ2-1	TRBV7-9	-	TGTGCCAGCAGCTCCCGGCTCCCCCGAGCGCGCTCCTACAATGAGCAGTTCTTC	CASSSRLPRARSYNEQFF
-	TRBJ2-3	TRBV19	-	TGTGCCACCGCAACGGTTCTACCATCAAACACAGATACGCAGTATTTT	CATATVLPSNTDTQYF
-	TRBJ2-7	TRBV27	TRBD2	TGTGCCAGCAAGGTCGTCGGGAGGTACTACGAGCAGTACTTC	CASKVVGRYYEQYF
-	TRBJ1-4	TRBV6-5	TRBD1	TGTGCCAGCAGAACGCAGGGGGCGGGTGAAAAACTGTTTTTT	CASRTQGAGEKLFF
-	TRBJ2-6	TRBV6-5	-	TGTGCCAGCAGTTACTCGACGGGTGGCAGCCTTTCGGTCCTGACTTTC	CASSYSTGGSLSVLTF
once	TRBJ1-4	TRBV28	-	TGTGCCAGCACCACGCCTGACGGGAAGAATGAAAAACTGTTTTTT	CASTTPDGKNEKLFF
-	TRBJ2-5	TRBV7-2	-	TGTGCCAGCAGCTTAGGGGGGGGGCCCGCATCGGGGACCCAGTACTTC	CASSLGGGPASGTQYF
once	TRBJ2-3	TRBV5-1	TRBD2	TGCGCCAGCAGCGTAGGACTAGCGGGAGAGGTGGCAGATACGCAGTATTTT	CASSVGLAGEVADTQYF
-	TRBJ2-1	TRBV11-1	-	TGTGCCAGCAGCTTAGGGGGTGGGGGGGAGCAGTTCTTC	CASSLGGGGEQFF
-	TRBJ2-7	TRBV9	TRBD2	TGTGCCAGCAGCGTAGCTCCTCTAGCGGGATCCGAGCAGTACTTC	CASSVAPLAGSEQYF
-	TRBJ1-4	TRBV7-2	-	TGTGCCAGCAGCTCGAGTAATGATGAAAAACTGTTTTTT	CASSSSNDEKLFF
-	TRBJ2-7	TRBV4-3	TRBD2	TGCGCCAGCAGCCAAGATTGGGCAGCGGGGACGTCCTACGAGCAGTACTTC	CASSQDWAAGTSYEQYF
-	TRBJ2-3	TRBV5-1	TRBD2	TGCGCCAGCAGCCACAGGACTAGCGGGGGGGCCGCAGATACGCAGTATTTT	CASSHRTSGGAADTQYF
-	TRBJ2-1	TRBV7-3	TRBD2	TGTGCCAGCAGACTTACTAGCGGGGGGGCCGGTGAGCAGTTCTTC	CASRLTSGGAGEQFF
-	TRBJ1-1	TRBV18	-	TGTGCCAGCGGGAGGGGCGGGAACACTGAAGCTTTCTTT	CASGRGGNTEAFF
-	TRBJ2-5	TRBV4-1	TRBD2	TGCGCCAGCAGCCAAGCCTTGGCTAGCGGTCAAGAGACCCAGTACTTC	CASSQALASGQETQYF
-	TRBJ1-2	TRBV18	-	TGTGCCAGCTCAACGGACAGCGAAGGCTACACCTTC	CASSTDSEGYTF
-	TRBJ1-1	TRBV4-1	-	TGCGCCAGCAGCCAACGGCCCGGGGGGTGGCCCTTACTTATGAACACTGAAGCTTTCTTT	CASSQRPGGWPLLMNTEAFF
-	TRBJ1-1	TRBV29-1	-	TGCAGCGTTCGGGGGGGGAGCACTGAAGCTTTCTTT	CSVRGGSTEAFF
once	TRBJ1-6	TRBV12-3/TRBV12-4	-	TGTGCCAGCAGCATAGGGGATTCACCCCTCCACTTT	CASSIGDSPLHF
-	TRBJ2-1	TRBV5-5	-	TGTGCCAGCAGCCTGGGGCCTGCGGGATTCTACAATGAGCAGTTCTTC	CASSLGPAGFYNEQFF
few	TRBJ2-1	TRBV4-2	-	TGTGCCAGCAGCCCCTCCGGGTTCCCCCCTTACAATGAGCAGTTCTTC	CASSPSGFPPYNEQFF